The 13 T cell receptor beta chains in this list originate from one sample, sequenced in a study of shared T cell receptors in the human thymus. The assay was immunoSEQ multiplex PCR, and TCRdb's table has in-frame clones only and misses some. This sample yields almost 550,000 clones, of which approximately 78% are seen a single time; about 0.012% belongs to the top ten. These records were also assigned to another study, of human thymus T cells.

The sequenced sample consisted of thymocytes. Receptors originate from a boy in the first two years of life with a congenital heart defect.

The V gene is TRBV7-9, the J gene TRBJ2-2; weak D call: TRBD2 (5 bases). Germline V gives CDR1 SEHNR, CDR2 FQNEAQ (reference sequence). V was trimmed by 7 bases and J by 4 bases, leaving 13 bases between them. This CDR3 contains 14 residues. The CDR3 region has the DNA TGTGCCAGCAAAATGGGCGCGGGCACCGGGGAGCTGTTTTTT. This codes for CASKMGAGTGELFF.

Only one count was recorded for this clone. V usage is TRBV27 and J usage is TRBJ1-2, with 7 bases matching TRBD1. The length of the CDR3 is 16 residues. CDR1 and CDR2 from the germline V gene are MNHEY and SMNVEV (reference sequence). The junction had 12 bases not matched to a gene; V was cut back by 6 bases and J by 2 bases. CDR3 amino acids: CASRTIGTERNYGYTF. In nucleotides, the CDR3 is TGTGCCAGCAGGACAATCGGGACAGAAAGGAACTATGGCTACACCTTC.

V usage is TRBV30 and J usage is TRBJ2-1; TRBD2 matches 12 bases. Trimming removed 3 bases from V and 9 bases from J; junction bases left unmatched: 9. CDR3 length equals 15 residues. The germline gives CDR1 GTSNPN, CDR2 SVGIG (reference sequence). The chain's CDR3 is CAWSLLAGGPGEQFF. The CDR3 DNA sequence: TGTGCCTGGAGCCTACTAGCGGGAGGCCCCGGTGAGCAGTTCTTC. Full variable domain (remainder filled in from reference TRBV30 and TRBJ2-1): SQTIHQWPATLVQPVGSPLSLECTVEGTSNPNLYWYRQAAGRGLQLLFYSVGIGQISSEVPQNLSASRPQDRQFILSSKKLLLSDSGFYLCAWSLLAGGPGEQFFGPGTRLTVL.

This clone was recorded a few times. The CDR3 reads CASSLSRREWSYNEQFF. The CDR3 region has the DNA TGTGCCAGCAGTTTATCTCGGCGGGAATGGTCCTACAATGAGCAGTTCTTC. V usage is TRBV28 and J usage is TRBJ2-1; weak D call: TRBD2 (6 bases). CDR3 length: 17 amino acids. CDR1 MDHEN and CDR2 SYDVKM come from the germline V gene. Trimming removed 1 base at V and 1 base at J, with 14 bases between.

The chain couples TRBV5-1 to TRBJ2-3, with 10 bases identical to TRBD2. Germline lookup yields CDR1 SGHRS and CDR2 YFSETQ. The CDR3 spans 17 residues. V was pared by 1 base and J by 6 bases, with 11 bases of the junction left unmatched. As DNA, the CDR3 is TGCGCCAGCAGCTTGCCCCCCCCTACTAGCGGGAAGGATACGCAGTATTTT. Translating it yields CASSLPPPTSGKDTQYF.

The CDR3 DNA reads as TGTGCCAGTAGTCGGGACAGGTTCTACGAGCAGTACTTC. It specifies CASSRDRFYEQYF. The V call is TRBV19, the J call TRBJ2-7; 8 bases are a match to TRBD1. Germline assignment: CDR1 LNHDA and CDR2 SQIVND (reference sequence). The trim removed 5 bases at V and 3 bases at J, leaving 3 bases unmatched. This CDR3 has 13 residues. Full variable domain (rest looked up from reference TRBV19 and TRBJ2-7): DGGITQSPKYLFRKEGQNVTLSCEQNLNHDAMYWYRQDPGQGLRLIYYSQIVNDFQKGDIAEGYSVSREKKESFPLTVTSAQKNPTAFYLCASSRDRFYEQYFGPGTRLTVT.

This clone was seen a few times. V usage is TRBV29-1 and J usage is TRBJ2-7; D is perhaps TRBD1 (5 bases). CDR1 is SQVTM and CDR2 is ANQGSEA in the germline V gene. V was trimmed by 0 bases and J by 2 bases, leaving 11 bases between them. The CDR3 runs to 14 residues. The CDR3 sequence is CSVEDDDSAYEQYF. The CDR3 DNA sequence: TGCAGCGTTGAAGACGATGACAGCGCCTACGAGCAGTACTTC.

Remarks on this clone: The missing conserved phenylalanine or tryptophan at the end of this CDR3 makes a read error likely. The chain carries TRBV29-1 and TRBJ1-1, with 9 bases identical to TRBD1. The germline CDR1 and CDR2 sequences are SQVTM and ANQGSEA. The CDR3 is 13 amino acids. V lost 7 bases to trimming and J lost 7 bases; unmatched junction nucleotides: 10. The CDR3 loop is CSGRGQGIGEAFL. CDR3 nucleotide sequence: TGCAGCGGGCGGGGACAGGGCATCGGTGAAGCTTTCCTT.

In this sample, this clone turned up a few times. V gene TRBV10-1 combines with J gene TRBJ2-7, with 7 bases aligning to TRBD1. The CDR3 contains 14 residues. V lost 0 bases and J lost 4; bases outside the gene matches: 3. Germline CDR1 and CDR2: WNHNN and SYGVQD (reference sequence). CDR3 DNA: TGCGCCAGCAGTGAGTCGGGACAGCTTTACGAGCAGTACTTC. Residues: CASSESGQLYEQYF.

A few counts support this clone. J is TRBJ1-5 and V is TRBV19; 9 bases match TRBD1. Losses at the gene ends were 0 bases for V and 3 bases for J; bases not matched to a gene: 3. The CDR3 is 16 residues long. The germline gives CDR1 LNHDA, CDR2 SQIVND (reference sequence). The CDR3 region is CASSIEDRGNNQPQHF. The CDR3 DNA sequence: TGTGCCAGTAGTATAGAGGACAGGGGTAACAATCAGCCCCAGCATTTT. The variable domain in full, with the rest retrieved from reference TRBV19 and TRBJ1-5, is DGGITQSPKYLFRKEGQNVTLSCEQNLNHDAMYWYRQDPGQGLRLIYYSQIVNDFQKGDIAEGYSVSREKKESFPLTVTSAQKNPTAFYLCASSIEDRGNNQPQHFGDGTRLSIL.

The rearrangement joins TRBV19 to TRBJ2-1; TRBD2 agrees at 8 bases. V was pared by 0 bases and J by 3 bases, with 4 bases of the junction left unmatched. This CDR3 has 16 residues. The germline CDR1 and CDR2 sequences are LNHDA and SQIVND (reference sequence). CDR3 residues: CASSIEGREDYNEQFF. The DNA for the CDR3 is TGTGCCAGTAGTATAGAAGGGCGGGAGGACTACAATGAGCAGTTCTTC. The entire variable domain, with the rest obtained from reference TRBV19 and TRBJ2-1, is as follows: DGGITQSPKYLFRKEGQNVTLSCEQNLNHDAMYWYRQDPGQGLRLIYYSQIVNDFQKGDIAEGYSVSREKKESFPLTVTSAQKNPTAFYLCASSIEGREDYNEQFFGPGTRLTVL.

The J gene is TRBJ1-5, the V gene TRBV6-1; 10 bases are shared with TRBD1. CDR3 length: 14 amino acids. Per the germline V gene, CDR1 is MNHNS and CDR2 is SASEGT. The junction had 6 bases not matched to a gene; V was cut back by 7 bases and J by 6 bases. The CDR3 is CASIGTGEGQPQHF. CDR3 nucleotide sequence: TGTGCCAGCATCGGGACAGGGGAAGGTCAGCCCCAGCATTTT.

This chain uses TRBV15 with TRBJ1-5; D remains unclear. The CDR3 has 12 amino acids. Per germline, CDR1 LNHNV and CDR2 YYDKDF (reference sequence). V lost 6 bases to trimming and J lost 4 bases, with 7 bases between them. The CDR3, as DNA: TGTGCCACCAGTAACTATAATCAGCCCCAGCATTTT. Amino acid sequence: CATSNYNQPQHF.